A selection of T cell receptor beta chains follows, all from one sample in a study of OX40 agonist ivuxolimab in advanced cancers. Generated by immunoSEQ multiplex PCR, the TCRdb table keeps only in-frame clones and is missing some. The profile covers 57,000 or so clones, with around 90% appearing a single time and 0.6% to 0.8% taken by the ten largest. The sequencing here drew on CD4+ or CD8+ T cells sorted from blood, taken in a trial of the OX40 agonist ivuxolimab. Receptor source: an adult with an advanced solid tumor such as melanoma, head and neck, liver or kidney cancer. CDR3s include the opening cysteine and the closing phenylalanine or tryptophan.

TRBV11-3	TRBJ2-3	CASSLTGGESDTQYF
TRBV27	TRBJ1-2	CASRETGTGYGYTF
TRBV9	TRBJ1-3	CASSIRDRSSGNTIYF
TRBV10-3	TRBJ2-3	CATGERADTQYF
TRBV6-1	TRBJ2-1	CASTRTWDSDEQFF
TRBV20-1	TRBJ2-7	CSAALDYEQYF
TRBV25-1	TRBJ1-2	CASSEQGALGYTF
TRBV19	TRBJ2-1	CASSIDLINEQFF
TRBV30	TRBJ2-7	CAWTSGTHEQYF
TRBV6-5	TRBJ1-5	CAISGAGTGDQPQHF
TRBV4-1	TRBJ2-7	CASSQVPGNSYEQYF
TRBV30	TRBJ1-3	CAWSVATGGNTIYF
TRBV9	TRBJ2-3	CASSGTGDTQYF
TRBV30	TRBJ2-7	CAWSGTTSGEQYF
TRBV7-6	TRBJ2-3	CASSLLAGGSTDTQYF
TRBV19	TRBJ1-1	CASSIVPNTEAFF
TRBV7-3	TRBJ2-1	CASSLSGSLSNEQFF
TRBV28	TRBJ1-1	CASRGFTEAFF
TRBV19	TRBJ1-5	CASRAGAQGPQHF
TRBV18	TRBJ1-1	CASSGGEDTEAFF
TRBV5-1	TRBJ1-5	CASSLGWNQPQHF
TRBV5-1	TRBJ1-3	CASSLTPGGRSSGNTIYF
TRBV15	TRBJ2-2	CATSITGGWDTGELFF
TRBV19	TRBJ1-2	CASSITGIWDYGYTF
TRBV12-5	TRBJ2-7	CASGRGTSRAYEQYF
TRBV5-1	TRBJ2-3	CASSFTRVIADTQYF
TRBV11-3	TRBJ2-5	CASSLESQTQYF
TRBV19	TRBJ1-5	CASRNKEPQHF
TRBV5-5	TRBJ2-3	CASSWTVLGTDTQYF
TRBV7-8	TRBJ1-2	CASSLALGSNYGYTF
TRBV11-2	TRBJ2-6	CASSYDGRRRQSRANVLTF
TRBV30	TRBJ2-7	CACAGASTYEQYF
TRBV2	TRBJ2-2	CASSEDHVWGTGELFF
TRBV6-1	TRBJ1-4	CAASKEKLFF
TRBV28	TRBJ1-1	CASSLLSGQGGKAFF
TRBV30	TRBJ2-7	CAWSVFSYEQYF
TRBV11-2	TRBJ2-7	CASSLFAGEAGEQYF
TRBV6-5	TRBJ2-7	CASARDTSSYEQYF
TRBV6-1	TRBJ2-5	CASSAGARRMETQYF
TRBV5-1	TRBJ2-2	CASSFQTGEAGELFF
TRBV6-5	TRBJ2-1	CASSYDITNEQFF
TRBV6-5	TRBJ2-7	CASREGTGVGEQYF
TRBV6-1	TRBJ1-5	CASSSGRISNQPQHF
TRBV5-6	TRBJ2-5	CASSWGTRPGETQYF
TRBV6-5	TRBJ2-1	CASSPRQGRDNEQFF
TRBV6-1	TRBJ1-1	CASNGVLDTEAFF
TRBV9	TRBJ2-1	CASSSSYHEQFF
TRBV7-2	TRBJ2-1	CASSSDRYNEQFF
TRBV5-4	TRBJ2-5	CASSLGAGGNLETQYF
TRBV5-1	TRBJ1-6	CASSLDGQGFSGPYNSPLHF
TRBV5-1	TRBJ1-6	CASSLGVNSPLHF
TRBV5-1	TRBJ2-2	CASSLGGATGELFF